The 11 T cell receptor beta chains listed next were all sequenced from one sample in a study of vaccination effects on CD4 cells after COVID-19. The data were produced by immunoSEQ multiplex PCR, yet TCRdb's version contains in-frame clones alone and is incomplete. The sample carries 71,000 or so clones, around 76% recorded once. Their antigens remain unidentified. Sequencing was preceded by expansion of antigen-specific CD4+ T cells with viral peptide pools in the ViraFEST assay. The culture ran for roughly 10 days before CD4+ T cells were isolated. No vaccinee had earlier SARS-CoV-2 infection, and nucleocapsid antibodies were negative. The material was CD4+ T cells from PBMCs cultured with HCoV-OC43 spike peptides, obtained before COVID-19 vaccination. The subset denotes: HCoV-OC43 spike overlapping peptide pool stimulation. Receptors were obtained from a human donor who received a COVID-19 vaccine.

The chain is built from TRBV18 and TRBJ2-2; TRBD1 might be the D (5 bases). Germline CDR1 and CDR2: KGHSH and LQKENI. Trimming shortened V by 3 bases and J by 1 base, and 9 bases separated the two germline ends. This CDR3 comprises 15 residues. The CDR3 sequence: CASSPSTGNTGELFF. As DNA, the CDR3 is TGTGCCAGCTCACCGTCCACAGGGAACACCGGGGAGCTGTTTTTT. Full variable domain (rest looked up from reference TRBV18 and TRBJ2-2): NAGVMQNPRHLVRRRGQEARLRCSPMKGHSHVYWYRQLPEEGLKFMVYLQKENIIDESGMPKERFSAEFPKEGPSILRIQQVVRGDSAAYFCASSPSTGNTGELFFGEGSRLTVL.

The sample holds a few counts of this clone. The V gene is TRBV7-9, the J gene TRBJ2-6; D assignment may be TRBD1 or TRBD2 (7 bases each). The germline V and J ends were trimmed by 5 bases and 0 bases, with 26 bases remaining between them. The CDR3 runs 21 residues. Germline-derived CDR1 and CDR2 are SEHNR and FQNEAQ (reference sequence). CDR3 sequence (DNA): TGTGCCAGCAGCGGGGGAAGAGCGGGACAGCAAACCTACTCTGGGGCCAACGTCCTGACTTTC. It specifies CASSGGRAGQQTYSGANVLTF.

The chain has TRBV7-9 and TRBJ1-5, with 9 bases identical to TRBD1. This CDR3 is built from 15 residues. V lost 5 bases and J lost 7; bases outside the gene matches: 9. The germline V gene has CDR1 SEHNR and CDR2 FQNEAQ (reference sequence). DNA of the CDR3: TGTGCCAGCAGCCGAGGACAGGGGAGCGGACAGCCCCAGCATTTT. It encodes CASSRGQGSGQPQHF. The entire variable domain, with the rest obtained from reference TRBV7-9 and TRBJ1-5, is as follows: DTGVSQNPRHKITKRGQNVTFRCDPISEHNRLYWYRQTLGQGPEFLTYFQNEAQLEKSRLLSDRFSAERPKGSFSTLEIQRTEQGDSAMYLCASSRGQGSGQPQHFGDGTRLSIL.

In nucleotides, the CDR3 is TGTGCCAGCTCAATACAGGGAGATGGAAACACCATATATTTT. This gives the protein CASSIQGDGNTIYF. The chain combines TRBV18 with TRBJ1-3; D might be TRBD1 (6 bases). Germline CDR1 is KGHSH and CDR2 is LQKENI. Trimming removed 5 bases from V and 3 bases from J, with 11 bases in between. The CDR3 covers 14 residues.

This clone was detected only a few times. The chain employs TRBV6-2 or TRBV6-3 and TRBJ2-5; TRBD2 might be the D (6 bases). Trimming removed 6 bases at V and 2 bases at J, with 25 bases between. Germline CDR1 reads MNHEY; CDR2 reads SVGEGT. The CDR3 has 18 amino acids. The chain's CDR3 is CASSPDIGGKNTQETQYF. For the CDR3, the DNA is TGTGCCAGCAGCCCTGACATCGGGGGAAAAAACACACAAGAGACCCAGTACTTC.

This clone has a handful of counts. The rearrangement links TRBV7-6 to TRBJ2-2, with 9 bases lining up with TRBD1. CDR3 length equals 18 residues. V shed 4 bases, J shed 1 base, and the junction held 10 bases outside the gene matches. Germline-derived CDR1 and CDR2 are SGHVS and FNYEAQ. In nucleotides, the CDR3 is TGTGCCAGCAGCTCCACCGGGACAGGGCTGAGGAACACCGGGGAGCTGTTTTTT. This sequence encodes CASSSTGTGLRNTGELFF.

The chain combines TRBV6-6 with TRBJ2-7, with D tentatively TRBD2 (5 bases). The germline V gene has CDR1 MNHNY and CDR2 SVGAGI (reference sequence). V was clipped by 0 bases and J by 3 bases, with 12 bases between them. This CDR3 is built from 15 residues. The CDR3 loop is CASSYSATGYYEQYV. CDR3 DNA: TGTGCCAGCAGTTACTCGGCGACGGGATACTACGAGCAGTACGTC.

The genes are TRBV27 and TRBJ1-5; 9 nucleotides line up with TRBD1. The V gene's germline CDR1 is MNHEY and CDR2 SMNVEV (reference sequence). V shed 5 bases and J 6 bases; nucleotides not matched to a gene: 14. This CDR3 has 17 residues. Here the CDR3 reads CASSHKPDRGVGQPQHF. The CDR3 DNA follows: TGTGCCAGCAGTCACAAACCCGACAGGGGGGTAGGTCAGCCCCAGCATTTT.

This chain links TRBV7-2 with TRBJ1-4; D ambiguous. The CDR3 runs 16 residues. The germline CDR1 and CDR2 sequences are SGHTA and FQGNSA. V was clipped by 6 bases and J by 7 bases, with 21 bases between them. The CDR3 is CASRRSPGTSGEKLFF. The CDR3 region has the DNA TGTGCCAGCAGGCGCAGTCCAGGTACCTCCGGTGAAAAACTGTTTTTT.

The rearrangement uses TRBV5-1 and TRBJ2-5; 7 bases map to TRBD2. V was clipped by 0 bases and J by 1 base; unmatched bases: 6. CDR1 and CDR2 from the germline V gene are SGHRS and YFSETQ. The CDR3 contains 16 residues. The CDR3 DNA is TGCGCCAGCAGCTTGGTAGGGCAGCGGGGCCAAGAGACCCAGTACTTC. Translation gives CASSLVGQRGQETQYF.

This chain uses TRBV28 with TRBJ1-3; D gene uncertain. Trimming shortened V by 7 bases and J by 0 bases, and 10 bases separated the two germline ends. This CDR3 has 14 amino acids. Germline lookup yields CDR1 MDHEN and CDR2 SYDVKM. The CDR3 reads CASIARFSGNTIYF. CDR3 sequence (DNA): TGTGCCAGCATCGCAAGGTTCTCTGGAAACACCATATATTTT.